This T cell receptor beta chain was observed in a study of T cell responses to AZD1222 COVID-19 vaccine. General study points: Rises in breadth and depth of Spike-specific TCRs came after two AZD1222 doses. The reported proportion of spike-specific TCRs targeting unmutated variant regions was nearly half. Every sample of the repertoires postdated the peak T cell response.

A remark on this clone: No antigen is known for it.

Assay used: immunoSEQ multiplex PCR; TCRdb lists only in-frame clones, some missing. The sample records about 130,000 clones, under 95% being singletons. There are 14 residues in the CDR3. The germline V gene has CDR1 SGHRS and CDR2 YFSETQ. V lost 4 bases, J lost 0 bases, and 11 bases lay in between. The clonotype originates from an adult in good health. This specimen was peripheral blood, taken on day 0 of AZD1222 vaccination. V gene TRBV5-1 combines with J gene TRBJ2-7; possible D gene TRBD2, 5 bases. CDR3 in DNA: TGCGCCAGCAGCCCGACGGGAAGCTCCTACGAGCAGTACTTC. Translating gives CASSPTGSSYEQYF.